This TCR beta chain was captured in a study of CD8 T cells in ankylosing spondylitis. Study-level findings and limits: It appeared that ankylosing spondylitis blood was characterized by a TCR beta motif of 8 or 9 highly homologous variants. Reportedly, matched ankylosing spondylitis synovial fluid was significantly enriched for disease-linked clones.

This CDR3 has 15 residues. Germline assignment: CDR1 DFQATT and CDR2 SNEGSKA (reference sequence). J gave up 10 bases and V 4 bases, and 14 bases lay outside the gene matches. Libraries of TCR beta came from quantitative 5'-RACE with molecular barcodes. Using its own MiXCR run on the 5' RACE reads, TCRdb lists one record per CDR3 protein. Of 200,000 to 250,000 distinct CDR3 sequences listed, around a quarter are singletons. Only one count was recorded for this clonotype. What it binds is not known. This sequence originates from a male donor with ankylosing spondylitis or in good health (not recorded which). The specimen sequenced was blood, either unsorted or a sorted T cell fraction (not recorded which). This sequence joins TRBV20-1 and TRBJ2-1; the match to TRBD2 covers 9 bases. The CDR3 nucleotides are TGCAGTGCTACCGTTAGCGGGAGCCCCGCGGGGGAGCAGTTCTTC. Translating it yields CSATVSGSPAGEQFF.